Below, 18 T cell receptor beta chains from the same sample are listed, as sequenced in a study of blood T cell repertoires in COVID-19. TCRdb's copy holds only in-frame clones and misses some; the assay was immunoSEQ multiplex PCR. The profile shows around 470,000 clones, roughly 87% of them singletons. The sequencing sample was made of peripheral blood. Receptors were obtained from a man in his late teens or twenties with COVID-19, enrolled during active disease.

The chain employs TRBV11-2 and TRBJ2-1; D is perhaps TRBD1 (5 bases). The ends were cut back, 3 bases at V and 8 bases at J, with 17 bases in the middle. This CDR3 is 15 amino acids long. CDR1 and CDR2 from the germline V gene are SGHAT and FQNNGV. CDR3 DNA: TGTGCCAGCAGCTTGGCATTCCCCCTAGGGGATGAGCAGTTCTTC. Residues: CASSLAFPLGDEQFF.

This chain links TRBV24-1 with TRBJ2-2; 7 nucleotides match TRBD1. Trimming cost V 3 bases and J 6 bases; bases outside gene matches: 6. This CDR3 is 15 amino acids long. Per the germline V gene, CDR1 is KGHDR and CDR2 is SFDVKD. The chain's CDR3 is CATSDPTGRAGELFF. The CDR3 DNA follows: TGTGCCACCAGTGATCCGACAGGGAGAGCCGGGGAGCTGTTTTTT.

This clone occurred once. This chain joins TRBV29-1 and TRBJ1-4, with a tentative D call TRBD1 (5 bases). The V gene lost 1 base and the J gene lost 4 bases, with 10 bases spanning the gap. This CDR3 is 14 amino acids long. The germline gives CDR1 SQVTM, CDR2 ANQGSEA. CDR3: CSVEVGGVNEKLFF. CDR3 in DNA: TGCAGCGTTGAAGTGGGGGGGGTTAATGAAAAACTGTTTTTT.

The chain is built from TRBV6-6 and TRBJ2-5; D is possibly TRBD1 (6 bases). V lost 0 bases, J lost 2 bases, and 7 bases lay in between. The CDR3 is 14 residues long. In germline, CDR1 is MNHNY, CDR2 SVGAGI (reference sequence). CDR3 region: CASSYSRGQETQYF. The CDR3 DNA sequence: TGTGCCAGCAGTTACTCGAGGGGGCAAGAGACCCAGTACTTC.

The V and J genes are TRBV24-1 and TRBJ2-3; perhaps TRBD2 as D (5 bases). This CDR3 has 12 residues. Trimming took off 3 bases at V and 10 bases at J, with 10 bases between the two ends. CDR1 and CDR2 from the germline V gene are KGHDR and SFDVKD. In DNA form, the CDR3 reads TGTGCCACCAGTGATGAACTGAGGGCGCAGTATTTT. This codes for CATSDELRAQYF.

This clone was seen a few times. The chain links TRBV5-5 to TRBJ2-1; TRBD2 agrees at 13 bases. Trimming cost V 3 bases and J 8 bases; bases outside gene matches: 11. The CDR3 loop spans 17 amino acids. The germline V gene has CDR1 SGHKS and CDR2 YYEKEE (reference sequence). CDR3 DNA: TGTGCCAGCAGCTCGCCCACCGGGACTAGCGGGGCGGATGAGCAGTTCTTC. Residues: CASSSPTGTSGADEQFF. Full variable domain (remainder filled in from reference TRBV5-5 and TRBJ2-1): DAGVTQSPTHLIKTRGQQVTLRCSPISGHKSVSWYQQVLGQGPQFIFQYYEKEERGRGNFPDRFSARQFPNYSSELNVNALLLGDSALYLCASSSPTGTSGADEQFFGPGTRLTVL.

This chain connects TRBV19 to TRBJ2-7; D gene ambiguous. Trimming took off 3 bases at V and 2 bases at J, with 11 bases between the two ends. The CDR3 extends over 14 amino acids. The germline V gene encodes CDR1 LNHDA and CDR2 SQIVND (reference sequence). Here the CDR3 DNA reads TGTGCCAGTAGTATTCCCAGTAAACCCTACGAGCAGTACTTC. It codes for CASSIPSKPYEQYF.

DNA of the CDR3: TGTGCCAGCTTCCTACAGGGGGCTGGTGAAGCTTTCTTT. This encodes CASFLQGAGEAFF. V usage is TRBV27 and J usage is TRBJ1-1; 9 nucleotides agree with TRBD1. Germline loops: CDR1 MNHEY, CDR2 SMNVEV (reference sequence). Germline trimming cut 8 bases from V and 7 bases from J; bases unmatched to any gene: 8. The CDR3 spans 13 residues.

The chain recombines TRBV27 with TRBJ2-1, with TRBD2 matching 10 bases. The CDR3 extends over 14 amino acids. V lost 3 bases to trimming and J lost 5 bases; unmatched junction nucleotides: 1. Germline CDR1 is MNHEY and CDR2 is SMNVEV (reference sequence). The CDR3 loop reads CASSLGLANNEQFF. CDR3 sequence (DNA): TGTGCCAGCAGTTTGGGACTAGCGAACAATGAGCAGTTCTTC.

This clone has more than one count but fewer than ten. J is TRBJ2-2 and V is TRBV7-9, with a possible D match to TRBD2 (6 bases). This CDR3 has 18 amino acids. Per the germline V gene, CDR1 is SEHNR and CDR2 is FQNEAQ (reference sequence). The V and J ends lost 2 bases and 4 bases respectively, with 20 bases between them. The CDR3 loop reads CASSLPFLGTPFTGELFF. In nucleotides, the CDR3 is TGTGCCAGCAGCTTACCTTTTTTAGGGACTCCTTTCACCGGGGAGCTGTTTTTT.

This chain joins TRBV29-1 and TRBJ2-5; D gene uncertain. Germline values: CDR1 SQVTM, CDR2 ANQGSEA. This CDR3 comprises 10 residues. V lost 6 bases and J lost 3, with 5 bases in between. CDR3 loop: CSVIKETQYF. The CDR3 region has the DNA TGCAGCGTCATCAAAGAGACCCAGTACTTC.

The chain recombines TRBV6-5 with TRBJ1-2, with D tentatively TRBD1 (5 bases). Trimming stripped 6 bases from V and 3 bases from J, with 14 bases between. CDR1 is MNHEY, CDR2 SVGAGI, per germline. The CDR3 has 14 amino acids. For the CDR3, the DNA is TGTGCCAGCAGGGGGTCGGGGGTCGACTATGGCTACACCTTC. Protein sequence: CASRGSGVDYGYTF.

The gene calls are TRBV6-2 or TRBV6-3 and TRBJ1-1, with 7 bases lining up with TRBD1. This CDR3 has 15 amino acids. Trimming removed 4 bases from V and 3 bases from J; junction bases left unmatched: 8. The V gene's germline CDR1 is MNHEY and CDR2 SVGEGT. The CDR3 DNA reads TGTGCCAGCAGTTCCCAGAGGACAGGCCACACTGAAGCTTTCTTT. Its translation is CASSSQRTGHTEAFF.

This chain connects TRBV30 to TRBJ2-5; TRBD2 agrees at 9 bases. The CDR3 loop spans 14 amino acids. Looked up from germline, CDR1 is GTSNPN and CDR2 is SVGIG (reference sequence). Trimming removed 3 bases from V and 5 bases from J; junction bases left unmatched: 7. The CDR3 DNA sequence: TGTGCCTGGAGCTCTAGCGGGACCAGGGAGACCCAGTACTTC. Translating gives CAWSSSGTRETQYF.

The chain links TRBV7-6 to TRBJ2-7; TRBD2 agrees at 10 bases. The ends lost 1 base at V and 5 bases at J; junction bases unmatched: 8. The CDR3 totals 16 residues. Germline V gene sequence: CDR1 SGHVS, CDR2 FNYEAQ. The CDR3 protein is CASSLEGGLANHEQYF. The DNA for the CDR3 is TGTGCCAGCAGCTTAGAAGGGGGACTAGCGAACCACGAGCAGTACTTC.

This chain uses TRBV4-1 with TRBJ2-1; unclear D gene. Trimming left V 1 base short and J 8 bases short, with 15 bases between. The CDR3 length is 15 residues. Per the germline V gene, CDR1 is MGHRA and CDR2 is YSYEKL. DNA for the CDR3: TGCGCCAGCAGCCAAGGGTATCCGGCGGAATATGAGCAGTTCTTC. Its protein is CASSQGYPAEYEQFF.

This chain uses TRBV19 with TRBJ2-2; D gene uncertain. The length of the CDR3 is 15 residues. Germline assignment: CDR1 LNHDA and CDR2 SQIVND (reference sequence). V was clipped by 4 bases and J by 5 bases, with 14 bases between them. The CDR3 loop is CASSRGRRSTGELFF. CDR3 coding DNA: TGTGCCAGTAGTAGAGGCCGCCGTAGTACCGGGGAGCTGTTTTTT.

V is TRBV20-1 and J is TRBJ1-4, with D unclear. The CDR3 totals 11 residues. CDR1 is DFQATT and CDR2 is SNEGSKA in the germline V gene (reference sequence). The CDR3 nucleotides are TGCAGCACAGAGGGTAATGAAAAACTGTTTTTT. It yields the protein CSTEGNEKLFF.